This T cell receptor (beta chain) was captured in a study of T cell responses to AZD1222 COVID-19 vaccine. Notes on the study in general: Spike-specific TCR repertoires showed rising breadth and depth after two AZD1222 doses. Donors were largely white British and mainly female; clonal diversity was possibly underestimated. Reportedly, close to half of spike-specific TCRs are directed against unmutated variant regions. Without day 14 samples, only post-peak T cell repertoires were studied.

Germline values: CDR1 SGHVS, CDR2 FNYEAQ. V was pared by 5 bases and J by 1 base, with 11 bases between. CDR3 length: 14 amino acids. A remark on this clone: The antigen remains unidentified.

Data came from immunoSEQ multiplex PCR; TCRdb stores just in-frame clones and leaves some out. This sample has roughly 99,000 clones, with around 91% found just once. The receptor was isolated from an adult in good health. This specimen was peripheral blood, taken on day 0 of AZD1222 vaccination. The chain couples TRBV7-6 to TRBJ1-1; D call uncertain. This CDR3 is CASSPSRRNTEAFF. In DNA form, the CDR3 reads TGTGCCAGCAGCCCCTCAAGGAGGAACACTGAAGCTTTCTTT.